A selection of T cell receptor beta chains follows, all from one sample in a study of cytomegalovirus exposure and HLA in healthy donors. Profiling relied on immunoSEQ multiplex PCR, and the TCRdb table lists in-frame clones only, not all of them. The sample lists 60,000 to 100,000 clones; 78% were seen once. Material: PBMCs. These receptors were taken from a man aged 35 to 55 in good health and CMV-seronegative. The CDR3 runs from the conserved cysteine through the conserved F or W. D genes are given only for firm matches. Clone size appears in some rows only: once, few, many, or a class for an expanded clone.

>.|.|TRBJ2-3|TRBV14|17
TGTGCCAGCAGACCCAACAGGGTCGGGGTCGGCACAGATACGCAGTATTTT
CASRPNRVGVGTDTQYF
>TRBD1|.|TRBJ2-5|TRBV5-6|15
TGTGCCAGCAGCTCGACTACAGGGGGCGGAGAGACCCAGTACTTC
CASSSTTGGGETQYF
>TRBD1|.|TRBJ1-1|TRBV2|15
TGTGCCAGCAGTCCCGGGACAGGGGGATTCACTGAAGCTTTCTTT
CASSPGTGGFTEAFF
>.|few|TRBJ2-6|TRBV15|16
TGTGCCACCAGCAGAGATTTACTCTCTGGGGCCAACGTCCTGACTTTC
CATSRDLLSGANVLTF
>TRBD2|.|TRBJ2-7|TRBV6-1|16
TGTGCCAGCAGTGTACCTAGCGGCTCAGTCTCCTACGAGCAGTACTTC
CASSVPSGSVSYEQYF
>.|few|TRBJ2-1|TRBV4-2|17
TGTGCCAGCAGCCATGAGAACTCCGGGAGCTCCTACAATGAGCAGTTCTTC
CASSHENSGSSYNEQFF
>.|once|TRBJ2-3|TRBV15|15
TGTGCCACCAGCAGAGGTGGGGGGATAACAGATACGCAGTATTTT
CATSRGGGITDTQYF
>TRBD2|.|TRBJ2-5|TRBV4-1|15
TGCGCCAGCAGCCAAAGAGAAACGGGGGGGGAGACCCAGTACTTC
CASSQRETGGETQYF
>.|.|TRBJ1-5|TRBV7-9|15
TGTTCCAGCAGCTTAATAAACGGGGGCAATCAGCCCCAGCATTTT
CSSSLINGGNQPQHF
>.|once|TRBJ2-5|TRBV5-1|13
TGCGCCAGCCATGACGGGGGCCAAGAGACCCAGTACTTC
CASHDGGQETQYF
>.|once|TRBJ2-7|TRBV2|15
TGTGCCAGCAGGGCAGTAGAGACACATACCTACGAGCAGTACTTC
CASRAVETHTYEQYF
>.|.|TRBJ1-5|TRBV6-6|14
TGTGCCAGCAGTTACTCCAGTAGCAATCAGCCCCAGCATTTT
CASSYSSSNQPQHF
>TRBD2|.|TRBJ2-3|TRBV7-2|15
TGTGCCAGCAGATCTCCGGGAGGGCCCTCAGATACGCAGTATTTT
CASRSPGGPSDTQYF
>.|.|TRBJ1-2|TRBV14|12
TGTGCCAGCAGCCAAGTATCGACTTCATACACCTTC
CASSQVSTSYTF
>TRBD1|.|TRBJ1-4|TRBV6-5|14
TGTGCCAGCAGTAGAGACAGGGGTAGGGAAAAACTGTTTTTT
CASSRDRGREKLFF
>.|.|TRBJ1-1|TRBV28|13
TGTGCCAGCACAGGGGTTGTGAACACTGAAGCTTTCTTT
CASTGVVNTEAFF
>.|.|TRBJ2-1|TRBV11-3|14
TGTGCCAGCAGCTTAGACGGTCCAAGCGCTGAGCAGTTCTTC
CASSLDGPSAEQFF
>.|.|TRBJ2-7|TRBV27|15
TGTGCCAGCAGGTCGAAGACGGGAGTCTTTTACGAGCAGTACTTC
CASRSKTGVFYEQYF
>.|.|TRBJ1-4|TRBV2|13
TGTGCCAGCAGTGGGGACATTCATGAAAAACTGTTTTTT
CASSGDIHEKLFF
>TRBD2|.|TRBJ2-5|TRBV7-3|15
TGTGCCAGCAGCTTAAAGGGCGGGAGGCAGGAGACCCAGTACTTC
CASSLKGGRQETQYF
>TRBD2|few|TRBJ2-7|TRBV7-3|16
TGTGCCAGCAGCTTAACTACGACTAGCGGGGTCTACGAGCAGTACTTC
CASSLTTTSGVYEQYF
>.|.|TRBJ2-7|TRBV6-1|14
TGTGCCAGCAGTGGGCAGGTCTATTTCTACGAGCAGTACTTC
CASSGQVYFYEQYF
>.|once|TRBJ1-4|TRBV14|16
TGTGCCAGCAGCCCCTTAGGGAGGCACGGGAATGAAAAACTGTTTTTT
CASSPLGRHGNEKLFF
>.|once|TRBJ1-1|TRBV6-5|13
TGTGCCAGCTTTAACGGGGTGCCGACTGAAGCTTTCTTT
CASFNGVPTEAFF
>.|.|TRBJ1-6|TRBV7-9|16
TGTGCCAGCAGCTTAGCGGCGGGGGCAGGCGATTCACCCCTCCACTTT
CASSLAAGAGDSPLHF
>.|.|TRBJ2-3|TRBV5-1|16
TGCGCCAGCAGCTTGCAAGGGAGAACCTTCACAGATACGCAGTATTTT
CASSLQGRTFTDTQYF
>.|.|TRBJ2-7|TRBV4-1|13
TGCGCCAGCAGCCAAGATCAGGGCTGGGAGCAGTACTTC
CASSQDQGWEQYF
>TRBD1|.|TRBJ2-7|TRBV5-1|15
TGCGCCAGCTACAACCAGGGACAGGGGGGATACGAGCAGTACTTC
CASYNQGQGGYEQYF
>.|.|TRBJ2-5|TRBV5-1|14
TGCGCCAGCAGCGCCAGGACAGATCAAGAGACCCAGTACTTC
CASSARTDQETQYF
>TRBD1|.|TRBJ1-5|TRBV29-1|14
TGCAGCGTTCGGACAGGGGGTAGCAATCAGCCCCAGCATTTT
CSVRTGGSNQPQHF
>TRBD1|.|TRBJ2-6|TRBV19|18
TGTGCCAGTAGTAGGTCGGGACAGGTCCGCTCTGGGGCCAACGTCCTGACTTTC
CASSRSGQVRSGANVLTF
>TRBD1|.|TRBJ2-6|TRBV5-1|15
TGCGCCAGCAGCTCACAGGGGGCTGGGGCCAACGGCCTGACTTTC
CASSSQGAGANGLTF
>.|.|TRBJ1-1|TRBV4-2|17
TGTGCCAGCAGCCAAAGGGACGGGGGGGCTATGAACACTGAAGCTTTCTTT
CASSQRDGGAMNTEAFF
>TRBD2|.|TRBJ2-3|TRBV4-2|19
TGTGCCAGCAGCCAAGATTGGGGGACTAGCGGGAGGGCCTCAGATACGCAGTATTTT
CASSQDWGTSGRASDTQYF
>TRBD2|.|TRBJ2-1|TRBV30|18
TGTGCCTGGCCATTGGCCCGGACTAGCGGGAGGAAGGGTGGTGAGCAGTTCTTC
CAWPLARTSGRKGGEQFF
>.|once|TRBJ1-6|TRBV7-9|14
TGTGCCAGCAGCGATCAGGGGAGTAATTCACCCCTCCACTTT
CASSDQGSNSPLHF
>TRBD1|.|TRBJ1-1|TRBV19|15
TGTGCCAGTAGTACTACCTACAGGGGGCTCACTGAAGCTTTCTTT
CASSTTYRGLTEAFF
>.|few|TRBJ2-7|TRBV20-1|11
TGCAGTGCTAGAGCCCTATCCGAGCAGTACTTC
CSARALSEQYF
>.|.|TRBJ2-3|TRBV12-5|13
TGTGCTAGTGGTTTGACGGGTTCAGATACGCAGTATTTT
CASGLTGSDTQYF
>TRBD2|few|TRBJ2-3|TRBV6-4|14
TGTGCCAGCAGTTCGCTAGCGGGAGCAGATACGCAGTATTTT
CASSSLAGADTQYF
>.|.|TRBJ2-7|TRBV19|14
TGTGCCAGTAGTAAGCAACTCCAGGCCTACGAGCAGTACTTC
CASSKQLQAYEQYF
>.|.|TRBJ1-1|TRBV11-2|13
TGTGCCAGCAGCTTAGAACGGTTCGCTGAAGCTTTCTTT
CASSLERFAEAFF
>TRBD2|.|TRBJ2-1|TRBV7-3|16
TGTGCCAGCAGCTCCGCCGGGACTAGCAGCTACAATGAGCAGTTCTTC
CASSSAGTSSYNEQFF